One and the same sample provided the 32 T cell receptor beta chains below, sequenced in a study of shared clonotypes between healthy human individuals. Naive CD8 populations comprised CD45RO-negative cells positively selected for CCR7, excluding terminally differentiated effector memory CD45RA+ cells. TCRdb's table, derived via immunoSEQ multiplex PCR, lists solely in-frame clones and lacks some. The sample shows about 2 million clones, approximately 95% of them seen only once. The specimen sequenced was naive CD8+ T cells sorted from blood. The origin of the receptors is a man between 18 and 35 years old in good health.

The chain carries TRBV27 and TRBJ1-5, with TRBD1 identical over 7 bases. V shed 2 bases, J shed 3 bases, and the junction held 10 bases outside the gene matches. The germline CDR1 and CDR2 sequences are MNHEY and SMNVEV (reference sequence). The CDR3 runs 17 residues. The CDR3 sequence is CASSLQGVQGNNQPQHF. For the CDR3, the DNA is TGTGCCAGCAGTTTACAGGGGGTACAGGGTAACAATCAGCCCCAGCATTTT.

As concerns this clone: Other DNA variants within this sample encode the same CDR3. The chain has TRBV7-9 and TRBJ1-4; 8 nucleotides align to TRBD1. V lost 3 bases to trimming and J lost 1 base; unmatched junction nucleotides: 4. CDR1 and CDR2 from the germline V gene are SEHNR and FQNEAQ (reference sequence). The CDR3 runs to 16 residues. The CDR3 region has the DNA TGTGCCAGCAGCTTGGCAACAGGGGGAACTAATGAAAAACTGTTTTTT. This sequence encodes CASSLATGGTNEKLFF.

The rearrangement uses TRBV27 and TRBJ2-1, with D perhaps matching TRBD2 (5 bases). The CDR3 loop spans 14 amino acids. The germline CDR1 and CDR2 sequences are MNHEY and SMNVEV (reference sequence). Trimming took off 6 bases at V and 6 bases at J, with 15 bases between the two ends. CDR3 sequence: CASSPPGNGNEQFF. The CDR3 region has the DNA TGTGCCAGCAGCCCCCCGGGGAATGGCAATGAGCAGTTCTTC.

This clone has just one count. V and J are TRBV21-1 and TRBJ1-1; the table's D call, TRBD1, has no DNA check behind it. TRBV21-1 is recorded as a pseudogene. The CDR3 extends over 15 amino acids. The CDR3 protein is CASSKGNRVNTEAFF. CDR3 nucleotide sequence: TGTGCCAGCAGCAAAGGGAACAGGGTTAACACTGAAGCTTTCTTT.

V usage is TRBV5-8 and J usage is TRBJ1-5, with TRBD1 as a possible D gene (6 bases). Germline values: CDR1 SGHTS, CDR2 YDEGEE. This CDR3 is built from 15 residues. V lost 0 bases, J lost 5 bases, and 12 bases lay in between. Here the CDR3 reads CASSLEGGAYQPQHF. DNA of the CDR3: TGTGCCAGCAGCTTGGAGGGGGGCGCCTATCAGCCCCAGCATTTT.

DNA of the CDR3: TGTGCCAGCAGCTTAGGAGGACAGGGGCTCTACGAGCAGTACTTC. It yields the protein CASSLGGQGLYEQYF. V gene TRBV13 combines with J gene TRBJ2-7, with 9 bases matching TRBD1. The germline V gene has CDR1 PRHDT and CDR2 FYEKMQ (reference sequence). V was clipped by 0 bases and J by 3 bases; unmatched bases: 3. The CDR3 totals 15 residues.

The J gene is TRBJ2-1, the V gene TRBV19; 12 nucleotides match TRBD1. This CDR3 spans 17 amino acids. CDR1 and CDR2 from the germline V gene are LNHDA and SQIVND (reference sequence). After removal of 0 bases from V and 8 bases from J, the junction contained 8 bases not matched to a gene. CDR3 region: CASSIDPWDRGQDEQFF. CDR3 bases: TGTGCCAGTAGTATAGATCCGTGGGACAGGGGGCAAGATGAGCAGTTCTTC.

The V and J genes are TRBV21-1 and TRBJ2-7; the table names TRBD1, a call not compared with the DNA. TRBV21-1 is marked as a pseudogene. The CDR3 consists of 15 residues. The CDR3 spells CASKPLGTGAHEQYF. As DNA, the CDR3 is TGTGCCAGCAAACCCCTTGGGACAGGGGCCCACGAGCAGTACTTC.

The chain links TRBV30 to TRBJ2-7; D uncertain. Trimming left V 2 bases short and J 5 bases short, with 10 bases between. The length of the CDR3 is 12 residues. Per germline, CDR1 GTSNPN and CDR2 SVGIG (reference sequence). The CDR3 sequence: CAWSWMTNEQYF. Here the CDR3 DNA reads TGTGCCTGGAGTTGGATGACAAACGAGCAGTACTTC.

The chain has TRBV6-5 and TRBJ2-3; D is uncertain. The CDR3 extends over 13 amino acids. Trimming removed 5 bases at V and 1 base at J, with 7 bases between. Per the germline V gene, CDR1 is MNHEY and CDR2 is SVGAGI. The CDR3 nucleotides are TGTGCCAGCAGTCGGTGGGGCACAGATACGCAGTATTTT. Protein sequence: CASSRWGTDTQYF.

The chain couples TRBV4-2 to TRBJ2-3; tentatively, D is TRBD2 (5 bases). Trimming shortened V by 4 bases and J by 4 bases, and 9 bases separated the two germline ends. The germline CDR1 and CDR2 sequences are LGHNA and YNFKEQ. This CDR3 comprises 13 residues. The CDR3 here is CASSPGESDTQYF. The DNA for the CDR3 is TGTGCCAGCAGCCCCGGGGAATCAGATACGCAGTATTTT.

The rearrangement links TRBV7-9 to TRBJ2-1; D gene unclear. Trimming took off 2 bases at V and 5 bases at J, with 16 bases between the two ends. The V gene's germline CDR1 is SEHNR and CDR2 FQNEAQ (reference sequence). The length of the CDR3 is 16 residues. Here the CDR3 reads CASSLTPRIGHNEQFF. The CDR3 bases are TGTGCCAGCAGCTTAACTCCTCGGATAGGCCACAATGAGCAGTTCTTC.

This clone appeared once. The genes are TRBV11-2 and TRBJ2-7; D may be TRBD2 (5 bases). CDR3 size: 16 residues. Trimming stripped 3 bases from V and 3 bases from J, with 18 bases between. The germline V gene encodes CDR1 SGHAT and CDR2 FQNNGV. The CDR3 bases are TGTGCCAGCAGCTTCGGGGAATCGGGTGGCCTCTACGAGCAGTACTTC. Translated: CASSFGESGGLYEQYF.

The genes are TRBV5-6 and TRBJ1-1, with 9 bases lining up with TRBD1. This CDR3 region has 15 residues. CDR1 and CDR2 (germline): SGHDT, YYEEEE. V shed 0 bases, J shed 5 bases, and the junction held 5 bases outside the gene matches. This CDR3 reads CASSLGGQGKTEAFF. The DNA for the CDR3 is TGTGCCAGCAGCTTGGGGGGACAGGGAAAAACTGAAGCTTTCTTT.

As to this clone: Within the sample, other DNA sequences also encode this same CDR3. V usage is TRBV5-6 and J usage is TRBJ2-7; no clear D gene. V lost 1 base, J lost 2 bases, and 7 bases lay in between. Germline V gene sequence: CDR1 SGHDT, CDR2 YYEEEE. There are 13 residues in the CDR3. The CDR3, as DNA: TGTGCCAGCAGCTTGTCCAGTCCCTACGAGCAGTACTTC. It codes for CASSLSSPYEQYF.

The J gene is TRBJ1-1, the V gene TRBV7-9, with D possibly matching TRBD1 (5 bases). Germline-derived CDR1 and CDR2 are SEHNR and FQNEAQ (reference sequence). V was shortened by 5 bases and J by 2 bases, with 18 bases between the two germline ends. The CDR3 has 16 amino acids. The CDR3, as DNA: TGTGCCAGCAGCCCTAGTCTAGGGGTCCTCAACACTGAAGCTTTCTTT. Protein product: CASSPSLGVLNTEAFF.

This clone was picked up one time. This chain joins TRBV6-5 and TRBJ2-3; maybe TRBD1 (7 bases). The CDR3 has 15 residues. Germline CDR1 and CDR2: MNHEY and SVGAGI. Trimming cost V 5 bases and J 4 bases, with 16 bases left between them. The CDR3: CASSHGAGGPDTQYF. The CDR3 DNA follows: TGTGCCAGCAGTCACGGAGCAGGGGGGCCAGATACGCAGTATTTT.

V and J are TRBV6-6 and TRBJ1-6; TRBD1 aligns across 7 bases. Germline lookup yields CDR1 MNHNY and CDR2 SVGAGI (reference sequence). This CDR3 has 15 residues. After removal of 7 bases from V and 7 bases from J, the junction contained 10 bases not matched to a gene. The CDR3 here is CASTLTGEGNSPLHF. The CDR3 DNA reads TGTGCCAGCACCTTAACAGGGGAGGGGAATTCACCCCTCCACTTT.

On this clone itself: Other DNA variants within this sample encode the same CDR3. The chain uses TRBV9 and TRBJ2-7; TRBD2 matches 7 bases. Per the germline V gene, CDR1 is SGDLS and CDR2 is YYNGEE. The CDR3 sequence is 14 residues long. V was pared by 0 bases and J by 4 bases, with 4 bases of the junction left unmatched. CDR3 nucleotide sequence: TGTGCCAGCAGCGTAGAGGGAGCGGGGTACGAGCAGTACTTC. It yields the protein CASSVEGAGYEQYF. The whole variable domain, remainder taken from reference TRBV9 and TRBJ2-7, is DSGVTQTPKHLITATGQRVTLRCSPRSGDLSVYWYQQSLDQGLQFLIQYYNGEERAKGNILERFSAQQFPDLHSELNLSSLELGDSALYFCASSVEGAGYEQYFGPGTRLTVT.

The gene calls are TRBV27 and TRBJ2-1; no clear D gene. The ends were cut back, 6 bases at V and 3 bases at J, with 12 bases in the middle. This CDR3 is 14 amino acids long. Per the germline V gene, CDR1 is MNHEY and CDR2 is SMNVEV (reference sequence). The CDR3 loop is CASSSIDGYNEQFF. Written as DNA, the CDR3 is TGTGCCAGCAGCTCCATCGACGGCTACAATGAGCAGTTCTTC.

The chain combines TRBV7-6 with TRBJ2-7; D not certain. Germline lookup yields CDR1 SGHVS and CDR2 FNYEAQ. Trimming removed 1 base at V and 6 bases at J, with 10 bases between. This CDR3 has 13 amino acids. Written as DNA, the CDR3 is TGTGCCAGCAGCTTAGAAATCAAATCCGAGCAGTACTTC. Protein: CASSLEIKSEQYF. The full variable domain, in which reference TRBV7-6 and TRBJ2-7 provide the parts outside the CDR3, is GAGVSQSPRYKVTKRGQDVALRCDPISGHVSLYWYRQALGQGPEFLTYFNYEAQQDKSGLPNDRFSAERPEGSISTLTIQRTEQRDSAMYRCASSLEIKSEQYFGPGTRLTVT.

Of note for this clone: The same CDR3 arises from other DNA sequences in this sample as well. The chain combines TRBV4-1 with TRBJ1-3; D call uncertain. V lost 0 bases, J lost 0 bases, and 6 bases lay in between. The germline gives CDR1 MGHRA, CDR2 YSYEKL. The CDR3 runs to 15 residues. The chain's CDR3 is CASSQDSGSGNTIYF. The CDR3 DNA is TGCGCCAGCAGCCAAGATTCGGGCTCTGGAAACACCATATATTTT.

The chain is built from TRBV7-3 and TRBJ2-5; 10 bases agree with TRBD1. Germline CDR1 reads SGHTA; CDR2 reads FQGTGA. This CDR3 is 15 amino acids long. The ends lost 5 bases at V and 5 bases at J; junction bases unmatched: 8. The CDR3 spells CASSHGTGEWETQYF. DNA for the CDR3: TGTGCCAGCAGCCATGGGACAGGGGAATGGGAGACCCAGTACTTC.

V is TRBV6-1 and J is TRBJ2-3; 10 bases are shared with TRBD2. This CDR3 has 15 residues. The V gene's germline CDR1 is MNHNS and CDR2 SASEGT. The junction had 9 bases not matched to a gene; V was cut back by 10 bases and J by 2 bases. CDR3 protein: CATATSGYVTDTQYF. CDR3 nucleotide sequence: TGTGCCACCGCGACTAGCGGGTACGTCACAGATACGCAGTATTTT.

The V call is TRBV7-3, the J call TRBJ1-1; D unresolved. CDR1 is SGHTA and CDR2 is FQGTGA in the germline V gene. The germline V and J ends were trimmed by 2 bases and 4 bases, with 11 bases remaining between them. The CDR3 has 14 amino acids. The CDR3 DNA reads TGTGCCAGCAGCTTAGGAGGTCCGGCCACTGAAGCTTTCTTT. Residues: CASSLGGPATEAFF.

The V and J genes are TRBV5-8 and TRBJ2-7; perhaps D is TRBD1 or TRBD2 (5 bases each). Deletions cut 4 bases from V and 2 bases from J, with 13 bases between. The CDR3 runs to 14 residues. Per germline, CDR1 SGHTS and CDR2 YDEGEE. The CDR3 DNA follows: TGTGCCAGCAGCCCCGGGACGCTCACCTACGAGCAGTACTTC. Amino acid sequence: CASSPGTLTYEQYF.

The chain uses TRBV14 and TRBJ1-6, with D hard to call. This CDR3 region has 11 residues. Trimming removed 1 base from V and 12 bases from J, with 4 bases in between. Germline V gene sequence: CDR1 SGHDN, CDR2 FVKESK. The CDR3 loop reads CASSQGLPLHF. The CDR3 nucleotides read TGTGCCAGCAGCCAAGGATTACCCCTCCACTTT.

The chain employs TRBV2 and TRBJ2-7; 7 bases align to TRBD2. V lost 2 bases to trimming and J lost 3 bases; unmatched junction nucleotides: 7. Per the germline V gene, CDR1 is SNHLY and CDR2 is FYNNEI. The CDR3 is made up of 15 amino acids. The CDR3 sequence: CASSESPASGYEQYF. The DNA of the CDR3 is TGTGCCAGCAGTGAAAGCCCGGCTAGCGGCTACGAGCAGTACTTC. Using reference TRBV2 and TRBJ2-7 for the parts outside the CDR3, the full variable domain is EPEVTQTPSHQVTQMGQEVILRCVPISNHLYFYWYRQILGQKVEFLVSFYNNEISEKSEIFDDQFSVERPDGSNFTLKIRSTKLEDSAMYFCASSESPASGYEQYFGPGTRLTVT.

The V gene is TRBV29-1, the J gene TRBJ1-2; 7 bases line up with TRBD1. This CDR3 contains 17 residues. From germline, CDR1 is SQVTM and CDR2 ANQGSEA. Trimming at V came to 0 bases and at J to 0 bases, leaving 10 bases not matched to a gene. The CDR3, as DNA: TGCAGCGTTGAAGAGTGGAAGGGGGCACCTTCTAACTATGGCTACACCTTC. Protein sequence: CSVEEWKGAPSNYGYTF.

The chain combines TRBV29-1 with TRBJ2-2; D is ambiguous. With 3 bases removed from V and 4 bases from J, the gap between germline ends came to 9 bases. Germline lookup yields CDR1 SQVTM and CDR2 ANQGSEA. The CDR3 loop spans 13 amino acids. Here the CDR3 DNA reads TGCAGCGTTGACGCCCTCGGCACCGGGGAGCTGTTTTTT. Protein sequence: CSVDALGTGELFF.

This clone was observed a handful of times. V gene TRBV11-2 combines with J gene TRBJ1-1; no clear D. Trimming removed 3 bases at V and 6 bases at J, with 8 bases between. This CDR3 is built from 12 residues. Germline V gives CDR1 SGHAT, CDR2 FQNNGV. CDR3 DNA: TGTGCCAGCAGCTTCGTCTACCCTGAAGCTTTCTTT. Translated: CASSFVYPEAFF.

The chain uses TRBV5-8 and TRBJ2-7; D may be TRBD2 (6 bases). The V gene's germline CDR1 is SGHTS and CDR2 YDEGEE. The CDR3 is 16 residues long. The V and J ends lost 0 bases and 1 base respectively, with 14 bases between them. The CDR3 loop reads CASSLETSPGSYEQYF. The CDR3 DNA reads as TGTGCCAGCAGCTTGGAAACTAGCCCAGGGTCCTACGAGCAGTACTTC.